The 31 T cell receptor beta chains listed next were all sequenced from one sample in a study of blood T cell repertoires in COVID-19. Measured with immunoSEQ multiplex PCR; TCRdb has only the in-frame clones, and not every one. Of nearly 250,000 clones in the sample, 70% to 90% were seen once. The sample comprised PBMCs or T cells enriched from blood (not recorded which). Receptor source: a man aged 45-60 years who had been exposed to COVID-19.

The CDR3 loop reads CASSPPSGLGGNYGYTF. The DNA for the CDR3 is TGTGCCAGCTCACCACCTTCGGGCCTGGGGGGTAACTATGGCTACACCTTC. The chain joins TRBV18 to TRBJ1-2; a weak D match, TRBD1 (5 bases). This CDR3 region has 17 residues. V shed 0 bases and J shed 1 base, with 15 bases lying between them. The germline V gene has CDR1 KGHSH and CDR2 LQKENI.

V gene TRBV5-1 combines with J gene TRBJ1-1; 10 bases line up with TRBD1. V dropped 4 bases and J dropped 0; count of bases not matched to a gene: 6. Germline CDR1 is SGHRS and CDR2 is YFSETQ. The CDR3 runs 16 residues. The CDR3 reads CASSRGQGSLNTEAFF. The CDR3, as DNA: TGCGCCAGCAGCCGGGGACAGGGGTCTTTGAACACTGAAGCTTTCTTT.

This clone was counted a few times. V gene TRBV7-9 combines with J gene TRBJ2-1; 7 bases agree with TRBD2. The CDR3 contains 14 residues. Germline V gene data show CDR1 as SEHNR and CDR2 as FQNEAQ (reference sequence). The junction had 14 bases not matched to a gene; V was cut back by 10 bases and J by 8 bases. The DNA for the CDR3 is TGTGCCACCAACGCGGGGGTACCCGAGGATGAGCAGTTCTTC. It yields the protein CATNAGVPEDEQFF.

The J gene is TRBJ1-4, the V gene TRBV5-1; D unclear. Trimming stripped 0 bases from V and 2 bases from J, with 11 bases between. CDR3 length: 16 residues. Germline V gene lookup returns CDR1 SGHRS and CDR2 YFSETQ. The CDR3 loop reads CASSLGHHATNEKLFF. CDR3 bases: TGCGCCAGCAGCTTGGGACACCATGCGACTAATGAAAAACTGTTTTTT.

This clone was counted once. This chain joins TRBV15 and TRBJ2-5, with TRBD2 matching over 13 bases. The germline V gene encodes CDR1 LNHNV and CDR2 YYDKDF (reference sequence). The V and J ends lost 4 bases and 4 bases, in that order; junction bases with no gene match: 9. This CDR3 region has 17 residues. Written as DNA, the CDR3 is TGTGCCACCAGCACCTCGCTCACTAGCGGGGGGGCAGAGACCCAGTACTTC. It codes for CATSTSLTSGGAETQYF.

The chain combines TRBV12-3 or TRBV12-4 with TRBJ1-2, with TRBD1 matching 9 bases. CDR3 length equals 13 residues. V shed 4 bases and J 4 bases; nucleotides not matched to a gene: 1. CDR3 residues: CASSWTGAYGYTF. CDR3 DNA sequence: TGTGCCAGCAGTTGGACAGGGGCCTATGGCTACACCTTC.

The V call is TRBV13, the J call TRBJ1-1, with no clear D. Trimming cost V 5 bases and J 3 bases, with 7 bases left between them. There are 12 residues in the CDR3. Germline assignment: CDR1 PRHDT and CDR2 FYEKMQ (reference sequence). CDR3 nucleotide sequence: TGTGCCAGCAGCCTCCGGGACACTGAAGCTTTCTTT. Translating gives CASSLRDTEAFF.

The chain links TRBV29-1 to TRBJ2-3, with TRBD2 matching over 12 bases. Germline V gene lookup returns CDR1 SQVTM and CDR2 ANQGSEA. This CDR3 region has 14 residues. V shed 1 base and J 6 bases; nucleotides not matched to a gene: 2. The CDR3 spells CSVEGTSGTDTQYF. Written as DNA, the CDR3 is TGCAGCGTTGAAGGGACTAGCGGGACGGATACGCAGTATTTT.

The gene calls are TRBV19 and TRBJ2-5; possible D gene TRBD1, 6 bases. CDR1 and CDR2 from the germline V gene are LNHDA and SQIVND (reference sequence). This CDR3 comprises 14 residues. V gave up 1 base and J gave up 5 bases, with 11 bases separating them. This CDR3 is CASSIVGGGETQYF. The CDR3 DNA is TGTGCCAGTAGTATAGTTGGGGGCGGTGAGACCCAGTACTTC.

The chain is built from TRBV18 and TRBJ1-5, with 10 bases matching TRBD1. The germline V gene has CDR1 KGHSH and CDR2 LQKENI. The CDR3 consists of 19 residues. J was trimmed by 0 bases and V by 4 bases; bases with no gene match: 12. The CDR3: CASSQGRQGAFYSNQPQHF. In DNA form, the CDR3 reads TGTGCCAGCTCACAGGGGCGACAGGGGGCCTTTTATAGCAATCAGCCCCAGCATTTT.

The chain couples TRBV11-2 to TRBJ1-2; a possible D gene is TRBD1 (5 bases). From germline, CDR1 is SGHAT and CDR2 FQNNGV. Trimming cost V 2 bases and J 7 bases, with 11 bases left between them. The CDR3 loop spans 13 amino acids. The CDR3 DNA is TGTGCCAGCAGCTTACAGGGTTCGGGTGGCTACACCTTC. Its translation is CASSLQGSGGYTF. Based on the CDR3 plus reference TRBV11-2 and TRBJ1-2, the full variable domain is EAGVAQSPRYKIIEKRQSVAFWCNPISGHATLYWYQQILGQGPKLLIQFQNNGVVDDSQLPKDRFSAERLKGVDSTLKIQPAKLEDSAVYLCASSLQGSGGYTFGSGTRLTVV.

The chain combines TRBV28 with TRBJ1-5; 10 nucleotides align to TRBD1. The CDR3 totals 15 residues. The V gene's germline CDR1 is MDHEN and CDR2 SYDVKM. V trimming: 8 bases; J trimming: 4 bases; junction bases outside the gene matches: 8. The CDR3 DNA reads as TGTGCCAGCGGCCTGGGGACAGGGGAAAATCAGCCCCAGCATTTT. It translates to CASGLGTGENQPQHF. Full variable domain (remainder filled in from reference TRBV28 and TRBJ1-5): DVKVTQSSRYLVKRTGEKVFLECVQDMDHENMFWYRQDPGLGLRLIYFSYDVKMKEKGDIPEGYSVSREKKERFSLILESASTNQTSMYLCASGLGTGENQPQHFGDGTRLSIL.

This clone was picked up one time. The chain has TRBV5-1 and TRBJ1-1; the match to TRBD1 covers 10 bases. Germline-derived CDR1 and CDR2 are SGHRS and YFSETQ. V gave up 4 bases and J gave up 2 bases; unmatched junction bases: 2. The CDR3 spans 14 residues. The CDR3 protein is CASSTTGGNTEAFF. The CDR3 bases are TGCGCCAGCAGCACGACAGGGGGCAACACTGAAGCTTTCTTT.

This chain connects TRBV19 to TRBJ2-5, with D possibly being TRBD2 (5 bases). The V gene's germline CDR1 is LNHDA and CDR2 SQIVND (reference sequence). Trimming removed 0 bases at V and 3 bases at J, with 8 bases between. The CDR3 is 14 amino acids. Here the CDR3 reads CASSIDVREETQYF. The CDR3 DNA sequence: TGTGCCAGTAGTATAGATGTGCGGGAAGAGACCCAGTACTTC.

The chain couples TRBV5-1 to TRBJ1-1; 10 nucleotides align to TRBD1. CDR3 size: 16 residues. Germline-derived CDR1 and CDR2 are SGHRS and YFSETQ. The ends lost 1 base at V and 1 base at J; junction bases unmatched: 4. Here the CDR3 reads CASSLIRDRGNTEAFF. DNA for the CDR3: TGCGCCAGCAGCTTGATCCGGGACAGGGGGAACACTGAAGCTTTCTTT.

The chain carries TRBV6-4 and TRBJ1-5, with D possibly being TRBD1 (5 bases). This CDR3 is built from 13 residues. Germline CDR1 MRHNA, CDR2 SNTAGT. The V and J ends lost 2 bases and 6 bases respectively, with 8 bases between them. The CDR3 nucleotides are TGTGCCAGCAGTGACAGTCAGGGTCAGCCCCAGCATTTT. This codes for CASSDSQGQPQHF.

The V call is TRBV7-2, the J call TRBJ1-3; D gene ambiguous. Deletions cut 1 base from V and 0 bases from J, with 10 bases between. Looked up from germline, CDR1 is SGHTA and CDR2 is FQGNSA. This CDR3 spans 16 amino acids. CDR3 sequence reads: CASSLGPLFSGNTIYF. The CDR3 bases are TGTGCCAGCAGCTTAGGGCCCCTTTTCTCTGGAAACACCATATATTTT. The variable domain in full, with the rest retrieved from reference TRBV7-2 and TRBJ1-3, is GAGVSQSPSNKVTEKGKDVELRCDPISGHTALYWYRQSLGQGLEFLIYFQGNSAPDKSGLPSDRFSAERTGGSVSTLTIQRTQQEDSAVYLCASSLGPLFSGNTIYFGEGSWLTVV.

This clone has only one observation. The rearrangement links TRBV3-1 (or the pseudogene TRBV3-2) to TRBJ2-5; D possibly corresponds to TRBD1 (6 bases). Germline CDR1 LGHDT, CDR2 YNNKEL (reference sequence). V was pared by 4 bases and J by 4 bases, with 10 bases between. This CDR3 is built from 13 residues. The CDR3 is CASSRQVTETQYF. The CDR3, as DNA: TGTGCCAGCAGCCGACAGGTCACAGAGACCCAGTACTTC.

The CDR3: CASSQDLGGAYGYTF. The CDR3 nucleotides read TGCGCCAGCAGCCAAGATTTAGGCGGAGCCTATGGCTACACCTTC. The rearrangement links TRBV4-1 to TRBJ1-2; no clear D gene. V lost 0 bases to trimming and J lost 4 bases, with 12 bases between them. The CDR3 loop spans 15 amino acids. CDR1 is MGHRA, CDR2 YSYEKL, per germline.

DNA of the CDR3: TGTGCCAGTAAGAGGGACAGGGGGCCCGGGGAGCTGTTTTTT. It codes for CASKRDRGPGELFF. V is TRBV19 and J is TRBJ2-2, with 12 bases matching TRBD1. This CDR3 is 14 amino acids long. Germline-derived CDR1 and CDR2 are LNHDA and SQIVND (reference sequence). Unmatched junction bases numbered 3, after V lost 7 bases and J lost 6 bases.

The V call is TRBV12-3 or TRBV12-4, the J call TRBJ1-1, with 7 bases aligning to TRBD1. V was clipped by 8 bases and J by 2 bases; unmatched bases: 5. This CDR3 region has 13 residues. The CDR3 sequence: CASRGQPNTEAFF. CDR3 bases: TGTGCCAGCCGGGGACAGCCAAACACTGAAGCTTTCTTT.

The V call is TRBV28, the J call TRBJ2-5; 11 bases fit TRBD2. Germline V CDR1 and CDR2: MDHEN, SYDVKM. CDR3 length: 17 residues. Trimming removed 5 bases from V and 2 bases from J; junction bases left unmatched: 10. The CDR3 sequence: CASSPSSGRTSQETQYF. The CDR3 DNA reads as TGTGCCAGCAGTCCATCTAGCGGGAGGACTTCACAAGAGACCCAGTACTTC.

The chain recombines TRBV5-4 with TRBJ1-1, with D perhaps matching TRBD1 (6 bases). CDR1 is SGHNT and CDR2 is YYREEE in the germline V gene (reference sequence). The V gene lost 2 bases and the J gene lost 3 bases, with 11 bases spanning the gap. The CDR3 runs 14 residues. The CDR3 nucleotides read TGTGCCAGCAGCTTACAGGGTACGGACACTGAAGCTTTCTTT. Protein sequence: CASSLQGTDTEAFF. Variable domain in full (rest from reference TRBV5-4 and TRBJ1-1): ETGVTQSPTHLIKTRGQQVTLRCSSQSGHNTVSWYQQALGQGPQFIFQYYREEENGRGNFPPRFSGLQFPNYSSELNVNALELDDSALYLCASSLQGTDTEAFFGQGTRLTVV.

On this clone itself: Other DNA sequences within the sample encode an identical CDR3. This rearrangement joins TRBV11-2 to TRBJ1-5, with D possibly being TRBD1 (5 bases). Germline CDR1 and CDR2: SGHAT and FQNNGV. The CDR3 spans 13 residues. Trimming left V 0 bases short and J 5 bases short, with 5 bases between. The CDR3 sequence is CASSLDRDQPQHF. For the CDR3, the DNA is TGTGCCAGCAGCTTAGACAGGGATCAGCCCCAGCATTTT.

This chain uses TRBV3-1 (or the pseudogene TRBV3-2) with TRBJ2-1; D possibly corresponds to TRBD1 (5 bases). The V gene lost 0 bases and the J gene lost 13 bases, with 10 bases spanning the gap. CDR1 and CDR2 (germline): LGHDT, YNNKEL (reference sequence). This CDR3 spans 12 amino acids. The CDR3 DNA is TGTGCCAGCAGCCAAGAAGGGGCGCGACAGTTCTTC. This sequence encodes CASSQEGARQFF.

V gene TRBV19 combines with J gene TRBJ2-1; unclear D gene. The CDR3 has 17 amino acids. V was pared by 6 bases and J by 9 bases, with 27 bases between. Germline V gene sequence: CDR1 LNHDA, CDR2 SQIVND (reference sequence). CDR3 in amino acids: CASRPPQTSPPYGEQFF. DNA for the CDR3: TGTGCCAGTAGGCCTCCCCAAACTTCGCCGCCTTACGGTGAGCAGTTCTTC.

The chain joins TRBV7-9 to TRBJ2-3, with 12 bases matching TRBD2. CDR3 size: 16 residues. Unmatched junction bases numbered 5, after V lost 2 bases and J lost 5 bases. Germline-derived CDR1 and CDR2 are SEHNR and FQNEAQ (reference sequence). CDR3 bases: TGTGCCAGCAGCTTACCGTCTAGCGGGAGGGAAGATACGCAGTATTTT. Its translation: CASSLPSSGREDTQYF.

The rearrangement links TRBV5-1 to TRBJ1-2, with 7 bases matching TRBD1. With 3 bases clipped from V and 3 bases from J, the junction kept 5 bases outside the gene matches. The CDR3 length is 14 residues. The germline V gene encodes CDR1 SGHRS and CDR2 YFSETQ. CDR3: CASSSLGTDYGYTF. CDR3 DNA sequence: TGCGCCAGCAGCTCTCTCGGGACAGACTATGGCTACACCTTC.

The chain combines TRBV2 with TRBJ1-4; 7 nucleotides match TRBD1. Germline V gene sequence: CDR1 SNHLY, CDR2 FYNNEI. Germline trimming cut 7 bases from V and 6 bases from J; bases unmatched to any gene: 5. The CDR3 is made up of 13 amino acids. The CDR3 reads CASMRGRDEKLFF. The CDR3 coding sequence is TGTGCCAGCATGAGGGGGCGCGATGAAAAACTGTTTTTT.

The chain is built from TRBV29-1 and TRBJ1-5; TRBD1 matches at 8 bases. The CDR3 covers 13 residues. CDR1 is SQVTM, CDR2 ANQGSEA, per germline. J was trimmed by 5 bases and V by 5 bases; bases with no gene match: 5. DNA for the CDR3: TGCAGCGTTAGGACAGGGATTGATCAGCCCCAGCATTTT. It yields the protein CSVRTGIDQPQHF. The full variable domain, its missing parts supplied by reference TRBV29-1 and TRBJ1-5, is SAVISQKPSRDICQRGTSLTIQCQVDSQVTMMFWYRQQPGQSLTLIATANQGSEATYESGFVIDKFPISRPNLTFSTLTVSNMSPEDSSIYLCSVRTGIDQPQHFGDGTRLSIL.

The chain employs TRBV9 and TRBJ1-4; D possibly corresponds to TRBD1 (6 bases). Germline V gives CDR1 SGDLS, CDR2 YYNGEE. The CDR3 length is 16 residues. Trimming removed 4 bases from V and 7 bases from J, with 20 bases in between. The CDR3 DNA reads TGTGCCAGCAGCAGAGGGAGGGGGAGGTCGGGTGAAAAACTGTTTTTT. Protein product: CASSRGRGRSGEKLFF.